What follows describes a single TCR beta chain. Generated by immunoSEQ multiplex PCR, the TCRdb table keeps only in-frame clones and is missing some. The sample holds around 190,000 clones, about 82% seen once. This record belongs to a study of cytomegalovirus exposure and HLA in healthy donors. The clonotype was recovered from a woman aged 18-35 years in good health and CMV-seronegative. Sequencing used PBMCs.

The CDR3 loop is CASSPQSGNTIYF. The CDR3 DNA reads TGTGCCAGCAGCCCCCAATCTGGAAACACCATATATTTT. V is TRBV5-4 and J is TRBJ1-3, with no clear D. The germline CDR1 and CDR2 sequences are SGHNT and YYREEE (reference sequence). There are 13 residues in the CDR3. V was clipped by 4 bases and J by 1 base, with 6 bases between them.